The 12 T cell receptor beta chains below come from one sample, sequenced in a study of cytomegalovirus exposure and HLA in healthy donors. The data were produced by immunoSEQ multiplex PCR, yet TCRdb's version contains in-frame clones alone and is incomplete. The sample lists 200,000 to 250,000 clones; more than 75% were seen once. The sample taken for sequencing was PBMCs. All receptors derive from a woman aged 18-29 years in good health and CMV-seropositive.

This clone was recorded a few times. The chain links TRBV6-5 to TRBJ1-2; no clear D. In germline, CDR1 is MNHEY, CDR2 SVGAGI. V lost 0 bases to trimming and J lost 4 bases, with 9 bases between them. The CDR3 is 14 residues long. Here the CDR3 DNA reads TGTGCCAGCAGTTACTCGTTGGGCAGCTATGGCTACACCTTC. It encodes CASSYSLGSYGYTF.

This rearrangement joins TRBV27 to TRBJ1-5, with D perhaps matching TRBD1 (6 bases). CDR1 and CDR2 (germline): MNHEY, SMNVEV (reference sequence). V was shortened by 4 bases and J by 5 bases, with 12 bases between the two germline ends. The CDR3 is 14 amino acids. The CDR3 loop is CASSSQGRYQPQHF. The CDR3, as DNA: TGTGCCAGCAGTTCACAGGGTCGGTATCAGCCCCAGCATTTT.

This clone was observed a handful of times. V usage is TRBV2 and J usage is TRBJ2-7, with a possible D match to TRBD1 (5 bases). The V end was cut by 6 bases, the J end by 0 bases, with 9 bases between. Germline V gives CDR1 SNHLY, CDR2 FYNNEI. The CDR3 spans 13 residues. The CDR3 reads CASSLTVSYEQYF. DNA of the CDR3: TGTGCCAGCAGCTTGACAGTCTCCTACGAGCAGTACTTC.

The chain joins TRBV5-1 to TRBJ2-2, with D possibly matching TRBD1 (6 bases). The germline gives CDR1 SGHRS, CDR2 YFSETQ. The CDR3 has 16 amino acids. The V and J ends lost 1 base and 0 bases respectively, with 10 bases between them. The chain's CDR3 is CASSLYRASNTGELFF. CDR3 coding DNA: TGCGCCAGCAGCTTGTACAGGGCATCGAACACCGGGGAGCTGTTTTTT. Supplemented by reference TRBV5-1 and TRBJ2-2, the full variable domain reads KAGVTQTPRYLIKTRGQQVTLSCSPISGHRSVSWYQQTPGQGLQFLFEYFSETQRNKGNFPGRFSGRQFSNSRSEMNVSTLELGDSALYLCASSLYRASNTGELFFGEGSRLTVL.

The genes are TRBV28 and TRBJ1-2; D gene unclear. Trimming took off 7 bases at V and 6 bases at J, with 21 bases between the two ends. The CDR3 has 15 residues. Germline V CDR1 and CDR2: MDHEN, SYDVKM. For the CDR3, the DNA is TGTGCCAGCAACCCTCGGAAGCGGCCCTACGATGGCTACACCTTC. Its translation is CASNPRKRPYDGYTF.

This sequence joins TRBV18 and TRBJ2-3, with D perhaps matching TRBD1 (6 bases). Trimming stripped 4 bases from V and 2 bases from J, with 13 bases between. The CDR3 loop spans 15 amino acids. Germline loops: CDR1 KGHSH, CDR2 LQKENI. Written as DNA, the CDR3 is TGTGCCAGCTCACTTGGACAGCCGATCACAGATACGCAGTATTTT. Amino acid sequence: CASSLGQPITDTQYF.

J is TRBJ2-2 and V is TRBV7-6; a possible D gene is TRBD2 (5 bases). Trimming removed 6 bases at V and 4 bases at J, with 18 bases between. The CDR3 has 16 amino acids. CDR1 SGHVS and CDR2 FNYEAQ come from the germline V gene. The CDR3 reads CASSRGPRLGTGELFF. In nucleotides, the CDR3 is TGTGCCAGCAGTCGAGGGCCCCGATTGGGCACCGGGGAGCTGTTTTTT.

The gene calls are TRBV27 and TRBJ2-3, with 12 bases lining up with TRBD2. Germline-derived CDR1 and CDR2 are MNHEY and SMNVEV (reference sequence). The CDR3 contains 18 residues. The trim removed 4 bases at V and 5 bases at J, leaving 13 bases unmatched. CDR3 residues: CASSSPRLAGERGDTQYF. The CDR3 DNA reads TGTGCCAGCAGTTCCCCCCGACTAGCGGGAGAGAGAGGAGATACGCAGTATTTT.

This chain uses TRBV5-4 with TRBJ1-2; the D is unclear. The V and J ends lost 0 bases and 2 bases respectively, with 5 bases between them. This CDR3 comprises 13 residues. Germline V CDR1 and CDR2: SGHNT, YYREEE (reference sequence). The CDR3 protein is CASSLDRNYGYTF. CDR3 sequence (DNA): TGTGCCAGCAGCTTGGACAGAAACTATGGCTACACCTTC.

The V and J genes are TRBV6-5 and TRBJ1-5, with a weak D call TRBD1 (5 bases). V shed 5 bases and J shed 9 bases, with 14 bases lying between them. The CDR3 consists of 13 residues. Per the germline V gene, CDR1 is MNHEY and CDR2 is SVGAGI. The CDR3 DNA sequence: TGTGCCAGCAGTCAGAAAGGGGCTCGGCCCCAGCATTTT. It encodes CASSQKGARPQHF.

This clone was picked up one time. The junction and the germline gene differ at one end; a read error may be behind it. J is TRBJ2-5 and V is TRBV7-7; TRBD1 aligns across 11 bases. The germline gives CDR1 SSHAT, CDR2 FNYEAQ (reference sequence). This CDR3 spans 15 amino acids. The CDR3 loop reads CASSLGQGVGETQYF. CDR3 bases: TGTGCTAGCAGCTTGGGACAGGGGGTTGGGGAGACCCAGTACTTC.

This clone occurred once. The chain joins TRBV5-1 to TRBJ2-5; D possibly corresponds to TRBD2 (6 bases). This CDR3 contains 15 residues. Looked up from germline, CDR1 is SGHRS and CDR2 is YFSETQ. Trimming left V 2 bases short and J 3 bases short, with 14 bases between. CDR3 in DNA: TGCGCCAGCAGCTTAGGGAGGAACCGTGAAGAGACCCAGTACTTC. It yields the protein CASSLGRNREETQYF.